The clone carrying this TCR beta chain was counted only a few times. The data belong to a study of response to subunit inactivated influenza vaccine. Using its own MiXCR run on the RT-PCR reads, TCRdb lists one record per CDR3 protein. The sample lists about 570,000 distinct CDR3 sequences, about 11% occurring once. Germline lookup yields CDR1 LNHNV and CDR2 YYDKDF (reference sequence). This CDR3 is 13 amino acids long. Trimming removed 3 bases at V and 3 bases at J, with 9 bases between. The same sample was also used in a study of T cells expressing NK-cell markers. As that report states: UMIs accompanied the 5'RACE template switching by which TCR beta cDNA was made.

The sequencing here drew on PBMCs from blood, taken on the day of vaccination. The clonotype comes from a middle-aged man who received an inactivated influenza vaccine. V and J are TRBV15 and TRBJ2-7; D is unclear. The CDR3 DNA follows: TGTGCCACCAGCAGCCACATCATCTACGAGCAGTACTTC. Translation gives CATSSHIIYEQYF.